This TCR beta chain derives from a study of beta chain features in type 1 diabetes. Sequencing targeted expressed TCRB transcripts, as all isolated RNA had been reverse transcribed. Profiling relied on immunoSEQ multiplex PCR, and the TCRdb table lists in-frame clones only, not all of them. The sample has around 110,000 clones, roughly 15% seen once. This CDR3 contains 15 residues. The V gene end was trimmed by 4 bases and the J gene end by 8 bases; junction bases not matched to a gene: 9. CDR1 is LNHDA, CDR2 SQIVND, per germline (reference sequence). Remarks on this clone: As yet, its antigen is unknown.

Stem cell-like memory, regulatory, central memory and naive CD4+ cells were sorted via CD45RO/CCR7/CD25/CD127/CD95/CD27. Findings and caveats of the study: HLA influence on TCRB rearrangement stayed unresolved here. Significant though moderate, a shortening of TCRB CDR3s appeared in all four CD4+ subsets of Type 1 diabetes patients. VDJ junctions in type 1 diabetes patients carried more deletions and fewer insertions.

This chain uses TRBV19 with TRBJ2-4; 9 nucleotides align to TRBD1. This TCR was sampled from a man aged 25 to 40 with type 1 diabetes. The sample consisted of central memory CD4+ T cells from blood. For the CDR3, the DNA is TGTGCCAGTAGTAATCCGACAGGGGGAAGGTACATTCAGTACTTC. As protein: CASSNPTGGRYIQYF.